This passage covers 22 T cell receptor beta chains from one sample sequenced in a study of T cells expressing NK-cell markers. TCRdb reprocessed the 5' RACE reads and stores each CDR3 protein as one record, lacking DNA. The repertoire shows some 450,000 distinct CDR3 sequences; the top ten hold approximately 7%. Sequencing used blood T cells: a sorted CD56 or NKG2C T cell subset, CD4+ or CD8+ T cells, or bulk PBMC T cells (not recorded which). The receptors were sampled from a woman between 18 and 70 years old in good health.

V gene TRBV27 combines with J gene TRBJ2-4; lacking DNA, the TRBD2 call made by TCRdb goes unchecked. The V gene's germline CDR1 is MNHEY and CDR2 SMNVEV (reference sequence). CDR3 size: 19 residues. CDR3 residues: CASRPRTSGGVGAKNIQYF.

The V and J genes are TRBV5-6 and TRBJ2-3; TCRdb selects TRBD2, and the lack of DNA leaves this call unchecked. The CDR3 runs to 15 residues. The germline gives CDR1 SGHDT, CDR2 YYEEEE. CDR3 sequence: CASSLVAGWSDTQYF.

The chain links TRBV20-1 to TRBJ2-7. The CDR3 covers 14 residues. CDR1 is DFQATT and CDR2 is SNEGSKA in the germline V gene (reference sequence). CDR3 sequence: CSARQGPRSYEQYF.

The V call is TRBV20-1, the J call TRBJ1-1; TCRdb picks TRBD1, but there is no DNA to check that call. The CDR3 is 14 amino acids. Per the germline V gene, CDR1 is DFQATT and CDR2 is SNEGSKA (reference sequence). The CDR3 region is CSAGQGKILAEAFF.

The chain couples TRBV20-1 to TRBJ1-2. The length of the CDR3 is 13 residues. CDR1 DFQATT and CDR2 SNEGSKA come from the germline V gene (reference sequence). The chain's CDR3 is CSAPEGIRYGYTF.

This chain joins TRBV7-9 and TRBJ2-1. Germline assignment: CDR1 SEHNR and CDR2 FQNEAQ (reference sequence). The length of the CDR3 is 13 residues. This CDR3 reads CASSFSGYNEQFF.

Here the CDR3 reads CSATGQDNEQFF. This chain connects TRBV20-1 to TRBJ2-1; TCRdb's D gene call, TRBD1, goes unchecked for lack of DNA. The CDR3 extends over 12 amino acids. CDR1 DFQATT and CDR2 SNEGSKA come from the germline V gene (reference sequence).

The chain combines TRBV6-5 with TRBJ1-4. The CDR3 is 14 residues long. The germline V gene has CDR1 MNHEY and CDR2 SVGAGI. The chain's CDR3 is CASSFSGTNEKLFF.

V usage is TRBV20-1 and J usage is TRBJ2-7; TCRdb designates TRBD2, a call that cannot be tested without DNA. This CDR3 has 14 amino acids. Per the germline V gene, CDR1 is DFQATT and CDR2 is SNEGSKA (reference sequence). The CDR3 reads CSARTSGSVREQYF.

The chain links TRBV12-3 or TRBV12-4 to TRBJ2-2; TCRdb lists TRBD2, though no DNA is available to test this call. The CDR3 length is 15 residues. CDR3 amino acids: CASSLVSGGFGELFF.

This chain joins TRBV27 and TRBJ1-5. Germline CDR1 is MNHEY and CDR2 is SMNVEV (reference sequence). The CDR3 covers 14 residues. The CDR3: CASSPFAENQPQHF.

The J gene is TRBJ2-6, the V gene TRBV20-1; TCRdb lists TRBD1, though no DNA is available to test this call. CDR1 and CDR2 (germline): DFQATT, SNEGSKA (reference sequence). CDR3 length: 17 amino acids. Here the CDR3 reads CSAREGTGGSGANVLTF.

The chain uses TRBV12-3 or TRBV12-4 and TRBJ2-1; TCRdb lists TRBD1, though no DNA is available to test this call. The CDR3 is 12 amino acids. The CDR3: CASSLPVGEQFF.

J is TRBJ2-1 and V is TRBV28. The germline V gene encodes CDR1 MDHEN and CDR2 SYDVKM. This CDR3 region has 15 residues. The CDR3 sequence: CASSGRVSLYNEQFF.

This chain links TRBV10-3 with TRBJ2-3; TCRdb's D call of TRBD2 is untestable without DNA. Germline CDR1 and CDR2: ENHRY and SYGVKD. This CDR3 spans 15 amino acids. CDR3 in amino acids: CAISLGGLSPDTQYF.

The chain combines TRBV4-3 with TRBJ2-4. The CDR3 loop spans 13 amino acids. Germline V gives CDR1 LGHNA, CDR2 YSLEER. The CDR3: CASSQDRSFGEYF.

The chain recombines TRBV20-1 with TRBJ2-5; TCRdb proposes TRBD2, but this gene call is untestable without DNA. The CDR3 consists of 13 residues. Germline V gene sequence: CDR1 DFQATT, CDR2 SNEGSKA (reference sequence). CDR3 residues: CSANPAGGETQYF.

V is TRBV10-3 and J is TRBJ1-2; TCRdb's assignment of TRBD1 cannot be checked, as there is no DNA. In germline, CDR1 is ENHRY, CDR2 SYGVKD. This CDR3 region has 13 residues. The CDR3 protein is CAISEDSFYGYTF.

The CDR3 region is CASRRDRDFKRTYNEQFF. The genes are TRBV11-1 and TRBJ2-1; TCRdb outputs TRBD1, but without DNA this stays unchecked. Germline V gene sequence: CDR1 SGHAT, CDR2 FQDESV (reference sequence). The CDR3 is 18 residues long.

The J gene is TRBJ2-5, the V gene TRBV5-1. CDR3 length: 12 residues. Germline CDR1 reads SGHRS; CDR2 reads YFSETQ. The CDR3 reads CASSPHVETQYF.

The rearrangement links TRBV20-1 to TRBJ2-3; without DNA, the TCRdb call of TRBD1 cannot be checked. The CDR3 runs 15 residues. Germline values: CDR1 DFQATT, CDR2 SNEGSKA (reference sequence). The CDR3 sequence is CSARSGGSSTDTQYF.

The chain combines TRBV9 with TRBJ2-6; lacking DNA, the TRBD1 call made by TCRdb goes unchecked. The CDR3 totals 15 residues. Looked up from germline, CDR1 is SGDLS and CDR2 is YYNGEE. CDR3 loop: CASSPGATGANVLTF.